This TCR beta chain derives from a study of T cells in Graves' hyperthyroidism and ophthalmopathy. Amplified regions were TCR beta CDR3 sequences from RNA transcripts. The HTBI primer set drove a first-round RT-PCR of the TCR CDR3. TCRdb reprocessed the multiplex PCR reads with MiXCR, giving one entry per CDR3 protein. The top ten hold around 11% of the sample, which has about 520,000 distinct CDR3 sequences, less than 25% seen once. This CDR3 has 14 residues. With V trimmed by 5 bases and J by 3 bases, 7 bases remained unmatched. Germline assignment: CDR1 SGDLS and CDR2 YYNGEE. This clonotype was obtained from a woman between 25 and 40 years old with Graves' ophthalmopathy. The sequenced sample was blood. This rearrangement joins TRBV9 to TRBJ1-1; 7 bases line up with TRBD1. CDR3 residues: CASRTGRGDTEAFF. The CDR3 DNA reads TGTGCCAGCAGGACAGGGAGAGGGGACACTGAAGCTTTCTTT.